This T cell receptor beta chain stems from a study of spatial heterogeneity in lung cancer. This clonotype is medium-sized (0.01 to 0.1%). Via MiXCR, TCRdb re-called the 5' RACE reads, giving one row per CDR3 protein. Of about 3,000 distinct CDR3 sequences in the sample, roughly 4.3% were seen once. Regarding time point: sample taken at primary tumor resection. The donors, 72 patients with untreated early-stage non-small cell lung cancer, provided the samples. Unsorted tumor, nontumor lung tissue or cryopreserved PBMC supplied the whole RNA. The CDR3 spans 13 residues. Trimming removed 3 bases from V and 5 bases from J; junction bases left unmatched: 6. The germline V gene has CDR1 DFQATT and CDR2 SNEGSKA (reference sequence).

The specimen comprised normal lung tissue next to the tumor, sampled at surgery. The sequence was collected from a male donor with early-stage non-small cell lung cancer. The gene calls are TRBV20-1 and TRBJ1-2; TRBD1 matches at 7 bases. The CDR3: CSASRDRGYGYTF. CDR3 coding DNA: TGCAGTGCTAGTAGGGACAGAGGGTATGGCTACACCTTC.